This T cell receptor (beta chain) was sequenced in a study of CD8 T cells in ankylosing spondylitis. Points from the study as a whole: Disease-linked clones reportedly showed significant enrichment in matched ankylosing spondylitis synovial fluid. Several highly homologous variants made up a TCR beta motif that seemed to typify ankylosing spondylitis blood.

In its sample, this clonotype was seen once. Its antigen remains unidentified. One entry per CDR3 protein, called by TCRdb with MiXCR from the 5' RACE reads. In the table there are some 200,000 distinct CDR3 sequences, about 6.7% of which are singletons. CDR3 length: 16 amino acids. Looked up from germline, CDR1 is SEHNR and CDR2 is FQNEAQ (reference sequence). Trimming stripped 4 bases from V and 1 base from J, with 11 bases between. The TCR sequence derives from a male donor with ankylosing spondylitis. The sequenced sample was blood, either unsorted or a sorted T cell fraction (not recorded which). This chain connects TRBV7-9 to TRBJ2-6; no firm D call. The CDR3 is CASSSYSESGANVLTF. The CDR3 DNA is TGTGCCAGCAGCTCTTACAGTGAGTCTGGGGCCAACGTCCTGACTTTC.